The sequence of this TCR beta chain was determined in a study of tumor-infiltrating lymphocytes in primary liver carcinoma. Study context: All lesions had stage T1-T3 N0M0 and about 4.2 to 10 cm widths. Every sample contained roughly 3.65 to 7.5 million productive TCRbeta reads, and these numbers were similar from one tissue type to another.

Reverse transcription of 500 ng total RNA with a constant-region primer produced TCR beta cDNA. Library construction for TCR beta comprised three nested multiplex PCR rounds performed with slightly modified ARM-PCR. TCRdb used MiXCR to reprocess the multiplex PCR reads, holding one entry per CDR3 protein. The sample yields over 100,000 distinct CDR3 sequences, around 70% seen once. The study's findings and limits: Tumor region pairs overlapped more than did tumor-adjacent and tumor-blood pairs.

About this clonotype itself: The antigen remains unidentified. This could be a read error, since a much larger clone is one nucleotide away.

For each extraction, RNA and DNA were obtained together from around 18-30 mg of unsorted bulk tissue. The patients carried chronic HBV infection and had received no treatment. The sample taken for sequencing was tumor-adjacent normal liver tissue. The sequence derives from a woman aged 55 to 70 with primary liver carcinoma and hepatitis B virus infection.

Here the CDR3 reads CASSRKQGFRNQSQHF. The CDR3 DNA follows: TGTGCCAGCAGCCGAAAACAGGGTTTTCGCAATCAGTCCCAGCATTTT. The rearrangement links TRBV5-5 to TRBJ1-5; possible D gene TRBD1, 6 bases. Germline CDR1 SGHKS, CDR2 YYEKEE (reference sequence). The CDR3 loop spans 16 amino acids. Looking up the rest from reference TRBV5-5 and TRBJ1-5 gives the full variable domain: DAGVTQSPTHLIKTRGQQVTLRCSPISGHKSVSWYQQVLGQGPQFIFQYYEKEERGRGNFPDRFSARQFPNYSSELNVNALLLGDSALYLCASSRKQGFRNQSQHFGDGTRLSIL.